These T cell receptor beta chains were read from a single sample in a study of T cells in tumors after PD-1 blockade. Libraries were prepared by immunoSEQ multiplex PCR; TCRdb keeps only in-frame clonotypes and omits some of them. The data hold about 4,000 clones, with over 65% observed a single time. This specimen was tumor tissue, taken before anti-PD-1 treatment. All receptors derive from a human donor with basal cell carcinoma. Both conserved end residues are part of each CDR3. A D gene is named only where the DNA matches it firmly. Clone size is given for some rows only: seen once, a few or many times, or a class if the clone is expanded.

j_call v_call d_call clone_size cdr3_aa cdr3_nt
TRBJ1-6 TRBV5-1 TRBD1 few CASSSGTGRLNSPLHF TGCGCCAGCAGCTCCGGGACAGGGCGCCTTAATTCACCCCTCCACTTT
TRBJ2-7 TRBV6-5 TRBD1 few CASSFRTGDYEQYF TGTGCCAGCAGTTTTCGGACAGGGGACTACGAGCAGTACTTC
TRBJ1-5 TRBV2 TRBD1 . CASRGDRGLSQPQHF TGTGCCAGCAGGGGGGACAGGGGGCTGTCTCAGCCCCAGCATTTT
TRBJ2-5 TRBV7-9 TRBD2 few CASSLPSGLAGVQETQYF TGTGCCAGCAGCTTACCTTCCGGACTAGCGGGGGTCCAAGAGACCCAGTACTTC
TRBJ1-1 TRBV18 TRBD1 . CASSPLSGGDFLEAFF TGTGCCAGCTCACCACTTTCAGGGGGGGACTTTCTCGAAGCTTTCTTT
TRBJ1-6 TRBV5-5 . . CASSFSRAGNSPLHF TGTGCCAGCAGCTTTTCTCGGGCAGGGAATTCACCCCTCCACTTT
TRBJ2-5 TRBV5-1 . . CASSLWGETQYF TGCGCCAGCAGCTTATGGGGGGAGACCCAGTACTTC
TRBJ2-7 TRBV6-4 TRBD2 once CASSGLAGIYEQYF TGTGCCAGCAGCGGACTAGCGGGGATCTACGAGCAGTACTTC
TRBJ1-1 TRBV6-6 . . CASRRWNTEAFF TGTGCCAGCAGGAGGTGGAACACTGAAGCTTTCTTT
TRBJ2-1 TRBV6-1 . . CASSESPTGHNEQFF TGTGCCAGCAGTGAATCACCTACAGGACACAATGAGCAGTTCTTC
TRBJ2-3 TRBV27 TRBD2 . CASKGLAGGADTQYF TGTGCCAGCAAGGGGCTAGCGGGGGGGGCAGATACGCAGTATTTT
TRBJ1-2 TRBV6-2/TRBV6-3 TRBD1 . CASSRYPQDRGGYTF TGTGCCAGCAGTCGCTACCCCCAAGACAGGGGCGGCTACACCTTC
TRBJ1-3 TRBV13 . . CASSAYSGNTIYF TGTGCCAGCAGCGCGTACTCTGGAAACACCATATATTTT
TRBJ1-5 TRBV5-1 . . CASSLGDGNQPQHF TGCGCCAGCAGCTTGGGGGACGGTAATCAGCCCCAGCATTTT
TRBJ2-4 TRBV7-2 TRBD1 . CASSLGGGAAKNIQYF TGTGCCAGCAGCTTAGGAGGGGGCGCCGCCAAAAACATTCAGTACTTC
TRBJ1-2 TRBV12-3/TRBV12-4 . . CASSLRPNYGYTF TGTGCCAGCAGTTTAAGGCCTAACTATGGCTACACCTTC
TRBJ2-5 TRBV10-2 TRBD2 . CASGTSGGQETQYF TGCGCCAGCGGGACTAGCGGGGGGCAAGAGACCCAGTACTTC
TRBJ2-3 TRBV3-1/TRBV3-2 TRBD2 . CASSPGGTDTQYF TGTGCCAGCAGCCCGGGGGGGACAGATACGCAGTATTTT
TRBJ2-3 TRBV5-1 . . CASSLTEDTQYF TGCGCCAGCAGCCTCACCGAAGATACGCAGTATTTT
TRBJ2-3 TRBV7-9 . . CASSLAGTYADTQYF TGTGCCAGCAGCTTAGCTGGAACATACGCAGATACGCAGTATTTT
TRBJ1-6 TRBV30 . . CAWTGDGNSPLHF TGTGCCTGGACAGGGGACGGGAATTCACCCCTCCACTTT
TRBJ1-4 TRBV5-1 . . CASSVVGATNEKLFF TGCGCCAGCAGCGTCGTAGGGGCAACTAATGAAAAACTGTTTTTT
TRBJ1-2 TRBV7-9 TRBD1 . CASSLTGGGDYGYTF TGTGCCAGCAGCTTAACAGGGGGCGGTGACTATGGCTACACCTTC
TRBJ1-5 TRBV27 TRBD1 . CASSSLPGQGGNNQPQHF TGTGCCAGCAGTTCACTCCCGGGACAGGGGGGTAACAATCAGCCCCAGCATTTT
TRBJ2-1 TRBV7-6 TRBD2 . CASSPWTSGANNEQFF TGTGCCAGCAGCCCTTGGACTAGCGGGGCCAACAATGAGCAGTTCTTC
TRBJ2-2 TRBV5-6 TRBD2 . CASSLGLAGTGELFF TGTGCCAGCAGCTTGGGCCTAGCGGGAACCGGGGAGCTGTTTTTT
TRBJ2-2 TRBV7-9 . . CATFGGSGELFF TGTGCCACCTTTGGGGGTTCCGGGGAGCTGTTTTTT
TRBJ2-1 TRBV5-1 TRBD1 . CASSLRTGVHNEQFF TGCGCCAGCAGCTTGAGGACAGGGGTTCACAATGAGCAGTTCTTC
TRBJ1-2 TRBV2 . . CASSPGLYGYTF TGTGCCAGCAGTCCGGGCCTCTATGGCTACACCTTC
TRBJ1-5 TRBV27 . . CASSLISGNQPQHF TGTGCCAGCAGTTTAATTTCTGGCAATCAGCCCCAGCATTTT
TRBJ2-7 TRBV5-1 TRBD1 . CASSPKGTGDYEQYF TGCGCCAGCAGCCCAAAGGGGACAGGAGATTACGAGCAGTACTTC
TRBJ1-6 TRBV7-2 . few CASSPTAESSPLHF TGTGCCAGCAGTCCGACAGCGGAGAGTTCACCCCTCCACTTT
TRBJ2-5 TRBV30 . . CAGGGGETGGETQYF TGTGCCGGGGGGGGCGGGGAAACCGGAGGAGAGACCCAGTACTTC
TRBJ1-2 TRBV20-1 . . CSASSLNGYTF TGCAGTGCTAGCTCTTTGAACGGCTACACCTTC
TRBJ1-5 TRBV19 . . CASSIWAVTGGQPQHF TGTGCCAGTAGTATTTGGGCGGTTACGGGTGGACAGCCCCAGCATTTT
TRBJ2-2 TRBV5-1 . few CASSFRTENTGELFF TGCGCCAGCAGCTTTCGGACAGAGAACACCGGGGAGCTGTTTTTT
TRBJ1-2 TRBV27 . . CASSPTPTAYGYTF TGTGCCAGCAGTCCCACTCCGACGGCCTATGGCTACACCTTC
TRBJ2-7 TRBV7-8 . . CASSLGPAPSGAYEQYF TGTGCCAGCAGCTTAGGGCCCGCACCCTCCGGGGCCTACGAGCAGTACTTC
TRBJ2-7 TRBV10-2 . . CASSEAAGNSYEQYF TGCGCCAGCAGTGAGGCAGCGGGCAACTCCTACGAGCAGTACTTC
TRBJ1-5 TRBV19 . . CASTPFGFWDQPQHF TGTGCCAGTACCCCTTTCGGGTTTTGGGATCAGCCCCAGCATTTT
TRBJ2-3 TRBV6-1 . . CASSELGSSRTDTQYF TGTGCCAGCAGTGAATTGGGGTCTAGCCGCACAGATACGCAGTATTTT
TRBJ1-2 TRBV4-1 . large CASSQGRNQGGYTF TGCGCCAGCAGCCAAGGCAGGAACCAAGGTGGCTACACCTTC
TRBJ2-3 TRBV28 . . CASSSTSEGWDTQYF TGTGCCAGCAGCTCCACGTCGGAGGGGTGGGATACGCAGTATTTT
TRBJ1-2 TRBV10-3 . few CAILGQGDYGYTF TGTGCCATCCTCGGCCAAGGGGACTATGGCTACACCTTC
TRBJ1-2 TRBV3-1/TRBV3-2 . . CASSQWLEYGYTF TGTGCCAGCAGCCAATGGCTGGAATATGGCTACACCTTC
TRBJ2-3 TRBV13 TRBD2 once CASTESSGGTATDTQYF TGTGCCAGCACCGAATCTAGCGGGGGGACCGCCACAGATACGCAGTATTTT
TRBJ2-5 TRBV9 . . CASSVGGQETQYF TGTGCCAGCAGCGTAGGGGGTCAAGAGACCCAGTACTTC
TRBJ1-1 TRBV2 TRBD1 . CASSQDRVGNTEAFF TGTGCCAGCAGCCAGGACAGGGTCGGGAACACTGAAGCTTTCTTT
TRBJ2-3 TRBV5-1 . . CASSLAAGGDTQYF TGCGCCAGCAGCTTGGCTGCCGGAGGAGATACGCAGTATTTT
TRBJ1-1 TRBV11-3 . . CASSSTGRHTEAFF TGTGCCAGCAGCTCAACAGGGCGACACACTGAAGCTTTCTTT
TRBJ2-3 TRBV29-1 . . CSVTRDRSTDTQYF TGCAGCGTGACTAGGGACCGCAGCACAGATACGCAGTATTTT
TRBJ1-6 TRBV5-1 . medium-sized CASSSGSSGNSPLHF TGCGCCAGCAGCTCAGGTTCCTCGGGTAATTCACCCCTCCACTTT
TRBJ1-5 TRBV27 . . CASSYGTPNQPQHF TGTGCCAGCTCTTACGGGACACCTAATCAGCCCCAGCATTTT